This T cell receptor beta chain was captured by sequencing in a study of T cell repertoires in cytomegalovirus infection. This CDR3 spans 16 amino acids. V was trimmed by 0 bases and J by 1 base, leaving 13 bases between them. CDR1 and CDR2 (germline): SGHRS, YFSETQ. This clonotype has more than one count but fewer than ten. Its antigen is still unknown. Regarding the study as a whole: Ex vivo responses were dominated by HLA-C-restricted CMV-specific TCR beta clonotypes.

Each CDR3 protein is one row after TCRdb ran MiXCR on the reads. The repertoire has over 100,000 distinct CDR3 sequences, about 30% of them found once; the top ten carry about 81%. The V call is TRBV5-1, the J call TRBJ1-2; D is uncertain. Material: CD8+ T cells from cultured PBMCs, obtained from culture after CMV antigen stimulation. The receptor comes from a human donor in good health (CMV status not recorded). Some clones in this sample may be carry-over from other donors' samples. CDR3 coding DNA: TGCGCCAGCAGCTTGGCCAGCTACGGGATTAACTATGGCTACACCTTC. It encodes CASSLASYGINYGYTF.